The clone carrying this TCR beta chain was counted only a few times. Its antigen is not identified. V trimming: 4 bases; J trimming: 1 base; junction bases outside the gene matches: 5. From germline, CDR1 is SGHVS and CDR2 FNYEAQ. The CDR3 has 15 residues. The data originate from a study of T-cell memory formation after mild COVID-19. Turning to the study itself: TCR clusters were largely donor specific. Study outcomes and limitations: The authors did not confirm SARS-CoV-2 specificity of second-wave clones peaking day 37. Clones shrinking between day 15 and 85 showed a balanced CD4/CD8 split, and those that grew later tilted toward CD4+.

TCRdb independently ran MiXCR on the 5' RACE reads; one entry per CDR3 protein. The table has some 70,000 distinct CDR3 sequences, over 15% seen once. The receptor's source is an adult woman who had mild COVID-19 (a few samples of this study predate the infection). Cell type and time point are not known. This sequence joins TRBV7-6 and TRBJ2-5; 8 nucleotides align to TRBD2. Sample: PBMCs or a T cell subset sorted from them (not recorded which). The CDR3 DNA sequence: TGTGCCAGCAGCTACGGGGGGGCGGTCCAAGAGACCCAGTACTTC. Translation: CASSYGGAVQETQYF.